This T cell receptor beta chain was captured in a study of blood T cell repertoires in COVID-19. About the study: There were acute and convalescent COVID-19 samples, and they came from the United States, Italy and Spain.

Some clones are missing from TCRdb's copy, which holds only in-frame ones; the method was immunoSEQ multiplex PCR. The sample contains over 200,000 clones, 80% to 90% of which appear only once. Enrollees, roughly 18 to 89 years old, lived in about two dozen US areas. Two consecutive negative NP/OP PCR tests, clearance, or resolved symptoms defined Cohort 3 recovery. Germline loops: CDR1 SQVTM, CDR2 ANQGSEA. The CDR3 runs to 12 residues. The V end lost 1 base, the J end lost 2 bases, and 6 bases lay between the germline ends. Material for sequencing was PBMCs or T cells enriched from blood (not recorded which). This chain joins TRBV29-1 and TRBJ2-7; D ambiguous. The receptor was isolated from a woman aged 50 to 60 who had recovered from COVID-19. The CDR3 loop is CSVEGQTYEQYF. CDR3 nucleotide sequence: TGCAGCGTTGAAGGCCAGACCTACGAGCAGTACTTC.